This T cell receptor beta chain was recovered during a study of T cell responses to AZD1222 COVID-19 vaccine. Study-level points and caveats: The sample set comprised mostly white British donors with more females, and clonal diversity was possibly underestimated. Only five or six individuals given AZD1222 were seropositive at baseline. Spike-specific TCR depth and breadth grew after two AZD1222 doses.

Trimming removed 2 bases at V and 0 bases at J, with 7 bases between. This CDR3 has 14 residues. Germline V gene sequence: CDR1 SNHLY, CDR2 FYNNEI. On this clone: Its antigen is as yet unknown.

This table comes from immunoSEQ multiplex PCR, and its TCRdb copy is limited to in-frame clones, with some not included. The table lists 150,000 to 200,000 clones, approximately 90% of them singletons, with roughly 2.5% in the top ten. This TCR came from an adult in good health. The sample in question was peripheral blood, obtained on day 0 of AZD1222 vaccination. This chain joins TRBV2 and TRBJ1-2; D ambiguous. The CDR3 loop is CASSEMVTNYGYTF. Written as DNA, the CDR3 is TGTGCCAGCAGTGAAATGGTCACTAACTATGGCTACACCTTC.